The sequence of this T cell receptor (beta chain) was determined in a study of T cells after yellow fever vaccination. This clonotype was seen only a few times. Its cognate antigen is unknown. They built TCR cDNA with 5'RACE template switching, a step that put in a universal primer site and UMIs. TCRdb reprocessed the 5' RACE reads via MiXCR and lists one record per CDR3 protein. Found here are about 160,000 distinct CDR3 sequences, more than 5.5% of them singletons; the top ten hold 2.5%. The CDR3 consists of 15 residues. Broader study findings: Only a minor proportion of clonotypes was detected across both CD4 and CD8 compartments. A weaker but faster secondary response was observed, peaking on day 5 versus 15. Any FACS-sorted repertoire could hold abundant clonotypes that contaminate it from the bulk population.

The TCR comes from a man aged 18-30 years who received the YFV17D yellow fever vaccine. V and J are TRBV21-1 and TRBJ2-7; the listed D gene, TRBD2, was not tested against the DNA. TRBV21-1 is tagged as a pseudogene. The material sequenced was CD4+ T cells sorted from PBMCs, taken 5 to 6 days after the first yellow fever vaccination. CDR3 protein: CASSKWDCRSYEQYV. The CDR3 DNA reads TGTGCCAGCAGCAAGTGGGACTGTAGATCCTACGAGCAGTACGTC.